This T cell receptor (beta chain) stems from a study of blood T cell repertoires in COVID-19. Study in general: The samples span acute and convalescent COVID-19 from the United States, Italy and Spain. PBMCs, B-cell-depleted T cells, or T cells were the source of the cDNA or gDNA that made up the material.

This CDR3 is built from 14 residues. Losses at the gene ends were 3 bases for V and 4 bases for J; bases not matched to a gene: 4. Looked up from germline, CDR1 is SGHTS and CDR2 is YDEGEE. Original processing notes: Quantification of nucleated cells was approximated via reference gene primer amplification. Profiled with immunoSEQ multiplex PCR; TCRdb holds only in-frame clones, not every one. V and J calls and clone size are those listed in that table; D and trimming were worked out from the DNA. The data contain tens of thousands of clones, more than 65% of them singletons. This chain links TRBV5-8 with TRBJ2-3; 8 bases align to TRBD2. This TCR came from a man older than 75 with active or convalescent COVID-19. The sequencing sample was made of peripheral blood. CDR3 in DNA: TGTGCCAGCAGCTCTCACGGGAGGGCAGATACGCAGTATTTT. Translated: CASSSHGRADTQYF.